The 29 T cell receptor beta chains given below trace back to one sample, sequenced in a study of T cell changes during pregnancy in multiple sclerosis (dated by TCRdb to about 2019). Libraries were made using the immunoSEQ multiplex PCR assay. In TCRdb, the immuneACCESS table is reduced to in-frame sequences with V and J assigned. These tables do not hold every clone; where another copy was compared, an unresolved V gene accounts for under half, and the others remain unexplained. In all, the sample holds around 110,000 clones, and about 90% of those were seen once. Clones ranked in the top ten supply about 1.6% of the sample. The sequencing here drew on peripheral blood, taken before pregnancy. The receptor source for this set is a female donor with multiple sclerosis, enrolled in a pregnancy study.

The rearrangement joins TRBV28 to TRBJ2-1; TRBD2 matches at 7 bases. V lost 6 bases and J lost 4; bases outside the gene matches: 12. Per the germline V gene, CDR1 is MDHEN and CDR2 is SYDVKM. The CDR3 spans 16 residues. CDR3 sequence (DNA): TGTGCCAGCAGCACAATCGCGGGACTATTATACAATGAGCAGTTCTTC. This translates into CASSTIAGLLYNEQFF.

The V and J genes are TRBV5-5 and TRBJ2-7; possibly TRBD1 for D (5 bases). The germline CDR1 and CDR2 sequences are SGHKS and YYEKEE (reference sequence). The CDR3 is made up of 15 amino acids. V was cut by 3 bases and J by 1 base, with 14 bases left in between. CDR3 in DNA: TGTGCCAGCAGCTCGTCGTGGGGCGCGTCCTACGAGCAGTACTTC. It specifies CASSSSWGASYEQYF.

The chain uses TRBV19 and TRBJ1-2, with a tentative D call TRBD1 (5 bases). The CDR3 covers 15 residues. V shed 7 bases and J shed 0 bases, with 15 bases lying between them. Germline V gives CDR1 LNHDA, CDR2 SQIVND (reference sequence). In DNA, the CDR3 is TGTGCCAGTACCCCCGTCGGGGGTACTAACTATGGCTACACCTTC. It yields the protein CASTPVGGTNYGYTF. Full variable domain (missing parts from reference TRBV19 and TRBJ1-2): DGGITQSPKYLFRKEGQNVTLSCEQNLNHDAMYWYRQDPGQGLRLIYYSQIVNDFQKGDIAEGYSVSREKKESFPLTVTSAQKNPTAFYLCASTPVGGTNYGYTFGSGTRLTVV.

The V and J genes are TRBV9 and TRBJ1-3; TRBD1 agrees at 8 bases. CDR3 size: 16 residues. The germline V gene has CDR1 SGDLS and CDR2 YYNGEE. V was clipped by 0 bases and J by 8 bases; unmatched bases: 10. CDR3 sequence reads: CASSVGWTGSGDTIYF. The DNA for the CDR3 is TGTGCCAGCAGCGTAGGATGGACAGGGAGTGGGGACACCATATATTTT.

The chain couples TRBV2 to TRBJ1-1; D is unresolved. CDR3 size: 11 residues. Germline V gene data show CDR1 as SNHLY and CDR2 as FYNNEI. Trimming took 6 bases from V and 10 from J, leaving 12 bases between them. DNA of the CDR3: TGTGCCAGCAGAGGACTTATGACAGCTTTCTTT. Its protein product is CASRGLMTAFF.

This sequence joins TRBV7-7 and TRBJ2-5; TRBD1 agrees at 9 bases. The CDR3 sequence is 15 residues long. V lost 4 bases and J lost 5; bases outside the gene matches: 8. Per the germline V gene, CDR1 is SSHAT and CDR2 is FNYEAQ (reference sequence). CDR3 amino acids: CASSSRQGVLETQYF. In DNA form, the CDR3 reads TGTGCCAGCAGCTCTCGACAGGGGGTCCTTGAGACCCAGTACTTC.

This clone was picked up a small number of times. The gene calls are TRBV7-9 and TRBJ1-6; D remains ambiguous. The V end lost 3 bases, the J end lost 6 bases, and 3 bases lay between the germline ends. In germline, CDR1 is SEHNR, CDR2 FQNEAQ (reference sequence). The CDR3 totals 12 residues. CDR3: CASSLANSPLHF. CDR3 bases: TGTGCCAGCAGCTTGGCTAATTCACCCCTCCACTTT.

The chain carries TRBV5-1 and TRBJ1-2; D call uncertain. The V end was cut by 6 bases, the J end by 14 bases, with 8 bases between. From germline, CDR1 is SGHRS and CDR2 YFSETQ. The CDR3 length is 8 residues. The CDR3 region is CASTRATF. In nucleotides, the CDR3 is TGCGCCAGCACCCGCGCGACCTTC.

The chain recombines TRBV6-5 with TRBJ2-2, with D possibly being TRBD1 (6 bases). Trimming shortened V by 1 base and J by 3 bases, and 6 bases separated the two germline ends. From germline, CDR1 is MNHEY and CDR2 SVGAGI. The CDR3 is 14 amino acids. The CDR3 spells CASSYYRDTGELFF. In nucleotides, the CDR3 is TGTGCCAGCAGTTACTACAGGGACACCGGGGAGCTGTTTTTT.

This sequence joins TRBV27 and TRBJ2-3; D perhaps matches TRBD2 (5 bases). Deletions cut 5 bases from V and 0 bases from J, with 18 bases between. Germline lookup yields CDR1 MNHEY and CDR2 SMNVEV (reference sequence). This CDR3 is 17 amino acids long. CDR3 region: CASSPSPDWISTDTQYF. The CDR3 region has the DNA TGTGCCAGCAGTCCTTCCCCGGACTGGATTAGCACAGATACGCAGTATTTT.

This sequence joins TRBV9 and TRBJ1-2; D is ambiguous. Germline CDR1 SGDLS, CDR2 YYNGEE. V was shortened by 2 bases and J by 8 bases, with 19 bases between the two germline ends. The CDR3 consists of 15 residues. The CDR3 spells CASSVGGVNPGGYTF. DNA of the CDR3: TGTGCCAGCAGCGTGGGTGGCGTCAACCCGGGGGGCTACACCTTC.

This chain connects TRBV30 to TRBJ1-2; a possible D gene is TRBD1 (6 bases). Between the trimmed V and J ends, which lost 7 bases and 5 bases, there was a span of 23 bases. The CDR3 runs to 15 residues. The V gene's germline CDR1 is GTSNPN and CDR2 SVGIG (reference sequence). CDR3 residues: CASHTVGDTAYGYTF. CDR3 nucleotides: TGTGCCTCTCACACGGTAGGGGACACTGCGTATGGCTACACCTTC.

V is TRBV11-2 and J is TRBJ2-5, with a tentative D call TRBD1 (6 bases). The J call may be incorrect, as the DNA end agrees better with TRBJ2-7. Germline-derived CDR1 and CDR2 are SGHAT and FQNNGV. The CDR3 sequence is 14 residues long. The CDR3 DNA is TGTGCCAGCAGCATGAACACTAGGGGGTACGAGCAGTACTTC. Its protein is CASSMNTRGYEQYF.

J is TRBJ2-7 and V is TRBV11-2, with 12 positions matching TRBD2. Germline CDR1 and CDR2: SGHAT and FQNNGV. This CDR3 has 16 residues. Losses at the gene ends were 4 bases for V and 8 bases for J; bases not matched to a gene: 12. CDR3 sequence reads: CASSYSVLAGGGKQYF. CDR3 bases: TGTGCCAGCAGCTACTCGGTACTAGCGGGAGGTGGCAAGCAGTACTTC. The full variable domain, its missing parts supplied by reference TRBV11-2 and TRBJ2-7, is EAGVAQSPRYKIIEKRQSVAFWCNPISGHATLYWYQQILGQGPKLLIQFQNNGVVDDSQLPKDRFSAERLKGVDSTLKIQPAKLEDSAVYLCASSYSVLAGGGKQYFGPGTRLTVT.

The CDR3 nucleotides read TGTGCCAGCAGCTTGGGTGGACTAGCGGGGAACTACGAGCAGTACTTC. Translation: CASSLGGLAGNYEQYF. V is TRBV7-6 and J is TRBJ2-7; TRBD2 matches 12 bases. There are 16 residues in the CDR3. Unmatched junction bases numbered 6, after V lost 3 bases and J lost 3 bases. The germline V gene encodes CDR1 SGHVS and CDR2 FNYEAQ. The full variable domain, with the rest looked up from reference TRBV7-6 and TRBJ2-7, is GAGVSQSPRYKVTKRGQDVALRCDPISGHVSLYWYRQALGQGPEFLTYFNYEAQQDKSGLPNDRFSAERPEGSISTLTIQRTEQRDSAMYRCASSLGGLAGNYEQYFGPGTRLTVT.

CDR3 nucleotide sequence: TGTGCCAGCAGTGATTGGCAGAGGAGCTCCTACAATGAGCAGTTCTTC. Its protein is CASSDWQRSSYNEQFF. V and J are TRBV2 and TRBJ2-1, with D uncertain. Trimming took off 3 bases at V and 0 bases at J, with 12 bases between the two ends. CDR1 is SNHLY, CDR2 FYNNEI, per germline. This CDR3 contains 16 residues.

This rearrangement joins TRBV18 to TRBJ2-2; perhaps TRBD1 as D (5 bases). The CDR3 runs 14 residues. The ends were cut back, 1 base at V and 5 bases at J, with 8 bases in the middle. The germline CDR1 and CDR2 sequences are KGHSH and LQKENI. CDR3 loop: CASSPQGKTGELFF. In DNA form, the CDR3 reads TGTGCCAGCTCACCACAGGGGAAGACCGGGGAGCTGTTTTTT.

This clone was seen only a few times. The chain is built from TRBV15 and TRBJ1-2; D is undetermined. Trimming pared 3 bases from V and 6 bases from J, leaving 5 bases between. CDR3 length: 11 amino acids. Germline lookup yields CDR1 LNHNV and CDR2 YYDKDF (reference sequence). The CDR3 loop reads CATSSYDGYTF. The DNA of the CDR3 is TGTGCCACCAGCAGCTATGATGGCTACACCTTC.

The genes are TRBV18 and TRBJ1-2; 7 bases fit TRBD1. The germline CDR1 and CDR2 sequences are KGHSH and LQKENI. The CDR3 consists of 13 residues. Trimming removed 5 bases from V and 4 bases from J; junction bases left unmatched: 4. CDR3 sequence (DNA): TGTGCCAGCTCAGGAGGGGGCTCCTATGGCTACACCTTC. This encodes CASSGGGSYGYTF.

This clone was recorded only once. The chain carries TRBV27 and TRBJ1-5; TRBD1 agrees at 9 bases. CDR3 length: 15 residues. Trimming removed 2 bases from V and 3 bases from J; junction bases left unmatched: 2. Germline V gene sequence: CDR1 MNHEY, CDR2 SMNVEV (reference sequence). This CDR3 reads CASSLGTGYNQPQHF. The DNA of the CDR3 is TGTGCCAGCAGTTTAGGGACAGGGTACAATCAGCCCCAGCATTTT.

V is TRBV6-4 and J is TRBJ2-7; 8 bases align to TRBD2. The J segment lost 4 bases and the V segment lost 2 bases, leaving 19 bases of the junction unmatched. This CDR3 has 19 residues. Per germline, CDR1 MRHNA and CDR2 SNTAGT. CDR3: CASSDLERGSVLAVYEQYF. CDR3 nucleotides: TGTGCCAGCAGTGACCTCGAGAGGGGTAGTGTACTAGCGGTTTACGAGCAGTACTTC.

The chain employs TRBV18 and TRBJ1-5; D unresolved. The V end was cut by 3 bases, the J end by 5 bases, with 8 bases between. This CDR3 is built from 13 residues. CDR1 KGHSH and CDR2 LQKENI come from the germline V gene. The CDR3 sequence is CASSPNSDQPQHF. Written as DNA, the CDR3 is TGTGCCAGCTCACCTAACTCCGATCAGCCCCAGCATTTT.

The genes are TRBV19 and TRBJ1-5; D is perhaps TRBD1 (6 bases). The V end lost 2 bases, the J end lost 1 base, and 18 bases lay between the germline ends. The V gene's germline CDR1 is LNHDA and CDR2 SQIVND (reference sequence). This CDR3 region has 18 residues. Here the CDR3 DNA reads TGTGCCAGTAGTATAACCCTCGTACTTGGACAGAGCAATCAGCCCCAGCATTTT. It translates to CASSITLVLGQSNQPQHF.

The chain links TRBV5-1 to TRBJ2-1; TRBD2 agrees at 8 bases. Germline V CDR1 and CDR2: SGHRS, YFSETQ. The CDR3 is 17 residues long. Trimming removed 0 bases from V and 3 bases from J; junction bases left unmatched: 8. DNA for the CDR3: TGCGCCAGCAGCTTGGGTGGTAGCGGGGTACACTACAATGAGCAGTTCTTC. Translated, it gives CASSLGGSGVHYNEQFF.

The chain is built from TRBV9 and TRBJ1-1, with 8 bases matching TRBD1. This CDR3 is 17 amino acids long. The germline V gene encodes CDR1 SGDLS and CDR2 YYNGEE. After removal of 7 bases from V and 1 base from J, the junction contained 15 bases not matched to a gene. The CDR3 is CASLLQSGGDGNTEAFF. DNA for the CDR3: TGTGCCAGCCTCCTACAGTCAGGGGGCGATGGGAACACTGAAGCTTTCTTT. The whole variable domain, filled in from reference TRBV9 and TRBJ1-1, reads DSGVTQTPKHLITATGQRVTLRCSPRSGDLSVYWYQQSLDQGLQFLIQYYNGEERAKGNILERFSAQQFPDLHSELNLSSLELGDSALYFCASLLQSGGDGNTEAFFGQGTRLTVV.

This chain joins TRBV5-1 and TRBJ2-1; 10 bases are shared with TRBD2. The CDR3 extends over 14 amino acids. The V and J ends lost 3 bases and 10 bases, in that order; junction bases with no gene match: 7. CDR1 is SGHRS, CDR2 YFSETQ, per germline. The CDR3 nucleotides read TGCGCCAGCAGCTCAAGCGGGAGGGGTTTGGAGCAGTTCTTC. This sequence encodes CASSSSGRGLEQFF.

This clone was counted a few times. The chain joins TRBV7-9 to TRBJ1-5, with a possible D match to TRBD1 (5 bases). The CDR3 is 14 residues long. Deletions cut 1 base from V and 6 bases from J, with 10 bases between. Germline V gene lookup returns CDR1 SEHNR and CDR2 FQNEAQ (reference sequence). CDR3 sequence reads: CASSLGGGAQPQHF. CDR3 sequence (DNA): TGTGCCAGCAGCTTAGGGGGAGGGGCTCAGCCCCAGCATTTT. The full variable domain, with the rest looked up from reference TRBV7-9 and TRBJ1-5, is DTGVSQNPRHKITKRGQNVTFRCDPISEHNRLYWYRQTLGQGPEFLTYFQNEAQLEKSRLLSDRFSAERPKGSFSTLEIQRTEQGDSAMYLCASSLGGGAQPQHFGDGTRLSIL.

This clone has just one count. CDR3 sequence reads: CASSLVDRAGAFF. For the CDR3, the DNA is TGTGCCAGCAGCTTAGTCGACAGGGCGGGAGCTTTCTTT. This rearrangement joins TRBV7-8 to TRBJ1-1; 7 bases are shared with TRBD1. Germline lookup yields CDR1 SGHVS and CDR2 FQNEAQ. The J segment lost 10 bases and the V segment lost 1 base, leaving 6 bases of the junction unmatched. CDR3 size: 13 residues.

This rearrangement joins TRBV2 to TRBJ1-1; D possibly corresponds to TRBD1 (5 bases). CDR1 and CDR2 from the germline V gene are SNHLY and FYNNEI. The CDR3 consists of 16 residues. The V end lost 7 bases, the J end lost 7 bases, and 25 bases lay between the germline ends. The CDR3 DNA follows: TGTGCCAGCAAGGCCGGGGATTGGGGGGGTGTGTATGAAGCTTTCTTT. Protein sequence: CASKAGDWGGVYEAFF. The full variable domain, its missing parts supplied by reference TRBV2 and TRBJ1-1, is EPEVTQTPSHQVTQMGQEVILRCVPISNHLYFYWYRQILGQKVEFLVSFYNNEISEKSEIFDDQFSVERPDGSNFTLKIRSTKLEDSAMYFCASKAGDWGGVYEAFFGQGTRLTVV.